The 18 T cell receptor beta chains listed next were all sequenced from one sample in a study of shared clonotypes between healthy human individuals. Data came from immunoSEQ multiplex PCR; TCRdb stores just in-frame clones and leaves some out. The table includes about 1.4 million clones, approximately 97% detected once. Sequenced input: naive CD4+ T cells sorted from blood. The subset is: CD45RA+ positively selected. Source of these receptors: a man younger than 40 in good health.

The sample holds one count of this clone. The CDR3, as DNA: TGCGCCAGCAGCCAATACGAGACGAGGGGTTTCAATCAGCCCCAGCATTTT. This codes for CASSQYETRGFNQPQHF. The rearrangement joins TRBV4-1 to TRBJ1-5, with a weak D call TRBD1 (5 bases). Germline assignment: CDR1 MGHRA and CDR2 YSYEKL. The length of the CDR3 is 17 residues. Trimming shortened V by 2 bases and J by 3 bases, and 17 bases separated the two germline ends.

The chain couples TRBV7-8 to TRBJ2-3; a weak D match, TRBD2 (5 bases). CDR1 SGHVS and CDR2 FQNEAQ come from the germline V gene. The V and J ends lost 0 bases and 1 base respectively, with 17 bases between them. The CDR3 has 18 residues. In DNA form, the CDR3 reads TGTGCCAGCAGCTTAGCGAGGGTGCCCCAGTGGGGCACAGATACGCAGTATTTT. The encoded protein is CASSLARVPQWGTDTQYF.

The V and J genes are TRBV7-7 and TRBJ2-1; TRBD2 matches at 12 bases. V shed 5 bases and J 8 bases; nucleotides not matched to a gene: 7. CDR3 length: 15 amino acids. The germline V gene has CDR1 SSHAT and CDR2 FNYEAQ (reference sequence). The CDR3 DNA reads TGTGCCAGCAGCCGCGGACTAGCGGGACCCTATGAGCAGTTCTTC. It codes for CASSRGLAGPYEQFF.

The genes are TRBV7-8 and TRBJ2-6; 7 bases align to TRBD1. V was clipped by 5 bases and J by 4 bases; unmatched bases: 8. Germline V CDR1 and CDR2: SGHVS, FQNEAQ. This CDR3 spans 16 amino acids. CDR3 DNA sequence: TGTGCCAGCAGCCAAAGACAGGGTAACGGGGCCAACGTCCTGACTTTC. Amino acids: CASSQRQGNGANVLTF.

The chain links TRBV10-3 to TRBJ2-7; 10 nucleotides agree with TRBD1. Germline CDR1 and CDR2: ENHRY and SYGVKD. The CDR3 length is 13 residues. Trimming took 7 bases from V and 7 from J; bases not matched to a gene: 7. The CDR3 bases are TGTGCCATCAATATTGGGACAGGGGATGAGCAGTACTTC. This encodes CAINIGTGDEQYF.

V and J are TRBV12-5 and TRBJ2-5; D is undetermined. The CDR3 has 12 amino acids. Trimming stripped 9 bases from V and 1 base from J, with 9 bases between. Germline V gene sequence: CDR1 LGHNT, CDR2 FRNRAP. Here the CDR3 reads CASRGSQETQYF. CDR3 DNA sequence: TGTGCTAGCCGTGGCAGCCAAGAGACCCAGTACTTC.

CDR3 loop: CASSSSPGQPGLAGGNEQFF. The CDR3 coding sequence is TGTGCCAGCAGCTCCTCGCCAGGACAGCCGGGACTAGCGGGAGGCAATGAGCAGTTCTTC. The rearrangement links TRBV7-3 to TRBJ2-1; 15 nucleotides line up with TRBD2. V shed 4 bases and J 6 bases; nucleotides not matched to a gene: 16. The CDR3 is 20 amino acids. Germline V lookup: CDR1 SGHTA, CDR2 FQGTGA.

Details on this clone: Different DNA sequences within this sample yield the same CDR3. The V and J genes are TRBV5-1 and TRBJ1-5, with D uncertain. This CDR3 contains 13 residues. Germline loops: CDR1 SGHRS, CDR2 YFSETQ. Trimming removed 0 bases at V and 5 bases at J, with 6 bases between. DNA of the CDR3: TGCGCCAGCAGCTTGGCCGCTGATCAGCCCCAGCATTTT. Its translation: CASSLAADQPQHF.

The chain employs TRBV2 and TRBJ2-1; 9 bases agree with TRBD1. V lost 8 bases and J lost 0; bases outside the gene matches: 5. The CDR3 has 15 residues. Germline V gene data show CDR1 as SNHLY and CDR2 as FYNNEI. The CDR3 DNA reads TGTGCCAGCGGGGACAGGGCGAGCTCCTACAATGAGCAGTTCTTC. As protein: CASGDRASSYNEQFF.

This chain joins TRBV27 and TRBJ2-1; TRBD2 aligns across 8 bases. Per germline, CDR1 MNHEY and CDR2 SMNVEV (reference sequence). The CDR3 runs 16 residues. With V trimmed by 2 bases and J by 6 bases, 9 bases remained unmatched. CDR3 DNA: TGTGCCAGCAGTTTAGTTGGGACTAGGCATCGCAATGAGCAGTTCTTC. It yields the protein CASSLVGTRHRNEQFF.

On this clone itself: In the same sample, other DNA sequences code for this CDR3. The chain joins TRBV6-6 to TRBJ2-7; D is unclear. Germline assignment: CDR1 MNHNY and CDR2 SVGAGI (reference sequence). The V gene lost 6 bases and the J gene lost 3 bases, with 6 bases spanning the gap. The CDR3 covers 11 residues. The CDR3 loop is CASSLGYEQYF. DNA for the CDR3: TGTGCCAGCAGCCTCGGCTACGAGCAGTACTTC.

This clone was recorded once. This chain joins TRBV9 and TRBJ2-6; the D is unclear. Trimming cost V 0 bases and J 0 bases, with 7 bases left between them. The CDR3 extends over 16 amino acids. Germline CDR1 is SGDLS and CDR2 is YYNGEE. The CDR3 DNA sequence: TGTGCCAGCAGCGTAGAGGCAATCTCTGGGGCCAACGTCCTGACTTTC. It yields the protein CASSVEAISGANVLTF.

The CDR3 here is CASLSPLNRGLRGYTF. Here the CDR3 DNA reads TGTGCCAGCCTGTCCCCCCTTAACCGGGGCCTGAGGGGCTACACCTTC. V usage is TRBV28 and J usage is TRBJ1-2, with a weak D call TRBD1 (5 bases). Trimming pared 8 bases from V and 8 bases from J, leaving 27 bases between. This CDR3 contains 16 residues. CDR1 is MDHEN and CDR2 is SYDVKM in the germline V gene.

This rearrangement joins TRBV10-3 to TRBJ1-1, with D possibly being TRBD1 (5 bases). Looked up from germline, CDR1 is ENHRY and CDR2 is SYGVKD. This CDR3 contains 11 residues. The V and J ends lost 8 bases and 11 bases respectively, with 15 bases between them. The CDR3 DNA reads as TGTGCCATCGCCACAGGCGATGAGGCTTTCTTT. Its protein product is CAIATGDEAFF.

The rearrangement joins TRBV5-1 to TRBJ2-1, with 9 bases lining up with TRBD1. With V trimmed by 1 base and J by 9 bases, 5 bases remained unmatched. The CDR3 spans 14 residues. Germline V gene sequence: CDR1 SGHRS, CDR2 YFSETQ. The DNA for the CDR3 is TGCGCCAGCAGCTTGAATAACAGGGGGCCTGAGCAGTTCTTC. It encodes CASSLNNRGPEQFF.

This chain links TRBV15 with TRBJ2-7; D is ambiguous. Germline lookup yields CDR1 LNHNV and CDR2 YYDKDF (reference sequence). The CDR3 length is 14 residues. V lost 0 bases and J lost 3, with 9 bases in between. CDR3 region: CATSRDSWDYEQYF. In nucleotides, the CDR3 is TGTGCCACCAGCAGAGATTCGTGGGACTACGAGCAGTACTTC.

In its sample, this clone was seen once. V usage is TRBV7-3 and J usage is TRBJ2-1, with 8 bases matching TRBD2. Per the germline V gene, CDR1 is SGHTA and CDR2 is FQGTGA. V trimming: 5 bases; J trimming: 7 bases; junction bases outside the gene matches: 10. The CDR3 is made up of 15 amino acids. This CDR3 reads CASSPPGRAYNEQFF. CDR3 coding DNA: TGTGCCAGCAGCCCACCCGGGAGGGCTTATAATGAGCAGTTCTTC.

J is TRBJ2-2 and V is TRBV10-2; 8 nucleotides agree with TRBD2. Germline V gene sequence: CDR1 WSHSY, CDR2 SAAADI. V shed 2 bases, J shed 15 bases, and the junction held 8 bases outside the gene matches. The CDR3 contains 13 residues. The CDR3 spells CASSEIYPGGVFF. CDR3 nucleotide sequence: TGCGCCAGCAGTGAGATCTATCCGGGGGGGGTGTTTTTT.